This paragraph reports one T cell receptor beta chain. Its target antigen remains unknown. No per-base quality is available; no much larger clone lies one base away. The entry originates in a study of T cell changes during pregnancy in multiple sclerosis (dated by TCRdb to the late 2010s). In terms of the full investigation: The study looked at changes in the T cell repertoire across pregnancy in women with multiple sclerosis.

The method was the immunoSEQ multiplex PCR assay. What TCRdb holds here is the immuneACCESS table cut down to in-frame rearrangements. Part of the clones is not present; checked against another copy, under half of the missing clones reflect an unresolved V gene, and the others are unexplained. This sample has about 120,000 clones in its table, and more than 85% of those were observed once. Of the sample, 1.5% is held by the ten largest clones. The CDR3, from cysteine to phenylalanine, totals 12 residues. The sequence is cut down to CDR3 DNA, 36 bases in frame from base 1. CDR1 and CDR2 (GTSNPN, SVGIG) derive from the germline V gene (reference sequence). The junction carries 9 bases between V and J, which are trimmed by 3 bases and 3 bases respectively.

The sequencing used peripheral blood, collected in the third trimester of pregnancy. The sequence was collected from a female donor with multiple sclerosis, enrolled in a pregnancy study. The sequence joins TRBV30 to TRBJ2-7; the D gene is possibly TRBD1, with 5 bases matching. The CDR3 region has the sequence CAWSRTLYEQYF. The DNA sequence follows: TGTGCCTGGAGCAGGACACTCTACGAGCAGTACTTC.